What follows are 15 T cell receptor beta chains derived from one specimen sequenced in a study of patients and donors after allogeneic stem cell transplantation. TCRdb reanalysed the RT-PCR reads using MiXCR and keeps one entry per CDR3 protein. The sample records approximately 220,000 distinct CDR3 sequences, roughly 38% being singletons. The material sequenced was blood, either unsorted or a sorted T cell fraction (not recorded which). These TCRs come from a human donor who was either an allogeneic HSCT recipient or a stem cell or donor lymphocyte infusion donor (not recorded which). It is not recorded whose cells these are; they may come from a transplant donor.

The chain joins TRBV10-3 to TRBJ2-7; 15 nucleotides match TRBD2. V was clipped by 4 bases and J by 0 bases; unmatched bases: 7. Germline V CDR1 and CDR2: ENHRY, SYGVKD. The CDR3 sequence is 18 residues long. The CDR3 coding sequence is TGTGCCATCAGTGGCCCCGGGACTAGCGGGGGGTTCTCCTACGAGCAGTACTTC. Its translation is CAISGPGTSGGFSYEQYF.

This chain uses TRBV21-1 with TRBJ1-3; the table names TRBD1, a call not compared with the DNA. TRBV21-1 is a pseudogene locus. The CDR3 has 16 amino acids. Here the CDR3 reads CASSPRTACSGNTIYF. The CDR3 nucleotides read TGTGCCAGCAGCCCGCGGACAGCCTGCTCTGGAAACACCATATATTTT.

The sample holds a few counts of this clonotype. The J gene is TRBJ1-5, the V gene TRBV6-1; 10 nucleotides line up with TRBD1. CDR3 length equals 15 residues. Germline CDR1 MNHNS, CDR2 SASEGT. V gave up 10 bases and J gave up 7 bases; unmatched junction bases: 13. The CDR3 protein is CAIMDPWDRGQPQHF. In nucleotides, the CDR3 is TGTGCCATAATGGACCCCTGGGACAGGGGCCAGCCCCAGCATTTT.

The J gene is TRBJ2-7, the V gene TRBV7-6, with 9 bases lining up with TRBD2. This CDR3 is 16 amino acids long. Germline CDR1 SGHVS, CDR2 FNYEAQ. V lost 5 bases, J lost 3 bases, and 11 bases stayed unmatched. This chain's CDR3 is CASSPRSGGVLYEQYF. CDR3 nucleotide sequence: TGTGCCAGCAGCCCTCGTAGCGGGGGAGTCCTCTACGAGCAGTACTTC.

This sequence joins TRBV7-2 and TRBJ1-3; D is ambiguous. V lost 4 bases and J 5 bases, leaving 9 bases between the germline ends. Germline CDR1 is SGHTA and CDR2 is FQGNSA. This CDR3 comprises 13 residues. The CDR3: CASSSRSRNTIYF. CDR3 in DNA: TGTGCCAGCAGCTCCAGGTCTCGAAACACCATATATTTT.

V is TRBV13 and J is TRBJ2-7; 7 bases align to TRBD1. V was clipped by 5 bases and J by 5 bases; unmatched bases: 3. The CDR3 runs 12 residues. Germline V gene data show CDR1 as PRHDT and CDR2 as FYEKMQ (reference sequence). The CDR3 DNA reads as TGTGCCAGCAGCCTCACAGGGGACGAGCAGTACTTC. Protein sequence: CASSLTGDEQYF.

This clonotype showed up just a few times. This chain joins TRBV12-3 or TRBV12-4 and TRBJ1-2; tentative D call: TRBD1 (5 bases). V was shortened by 7 bases and J by 8 bases, with 14 bases between the two germline ends. The CDR3 loop spans 12 amino acids. Written as DNA, the CDR3 is TGTGCCAGCATTCTGGGGAGGGGAGGCTACACCTTC. Its translation is CASILGRGGYTF.

In nucleotides, the CDR3 is TGTGCCAGCGTTCTGAGACAGGGGCTTATCAGCAATCAGCCCCAGCATTTT. Translation: CASVLRQGLISNQPQHF. The rearrangement uses TRBV6-1 and TRBJ1-5, with 8 bases lining up with TRBD1. Unmatched junction bases numbered 13, after V lost 8 bases and J lost 1 base. CDR3 size: 17 residues. Germline CDR1 is MNHNS and CDR2 is SASEGT.

This chain links TRBV20-1 with TRBJ2-1; D is uncertain. The CDR3 covers 15 residues. The V gene's germline CDR1 is DFQATT and CDR2 SNEGSKA (reference sequence). Trimming took off 6 bases at V and 0 bases at J, with 15 bases between the two ends. The DNA of the CDR3 is TGCAGTGCCAGACAAGATTTTAGCTCCTACAATGAGCAGTTCTTC. This translates into CSARQDFSSYNEQFF.

This clonotype was observed a few times. J is TRBJ1-5 and V is TRBV30; 7 bases align to TRBD1. The length of the CDR3 is 16 residues. J was trimmed by 1 base and V by 2 bases; bases with no gene match: 8. Germline CDR1 and CDR2: GTSNPN and SVGIG (reference sequence). CDR3: CAWSISDRVSNQPQHF. CDR3 nucleotides: TGTGCCTGGAGTATCAGTGACAGGGTGAGCAATCAGCCCCAGCATTTT.

The CDR3 DNA follows: TGTGCCAGCAGCCGAGCGGACAGTTACGAGCAGTACTTC. It yields the protein CASSRADSYEQYF. J is TRBJ2-7 and V is TRBV12-3 or TRBV12-4; weak D call: TRBD1 (6 bases). The CDR3 consists of 13 residues. Trimming removed 6 bases from V and 4 bases from J, with 13 bases in between.

The chain carries TRBV21-1 and TRBJ1-2; the DNA was not used to check the table's D call, TRBD1. TRBV21-1 is shown as a pseudogene. The CDR3 spans 16 residues. The CDR3 loop is CASSRPTGLPNYGYTF. The CDR3 DNA is TGTGCCAGCAGCAGACCAACAGGGCTCCCTAACTATGGCTACACCTTC.

V gene TRBV12-3 or TRBV12-4 combines with J gene TRBJ2-7, with 10 bases that match TRBD1. The CDR3 contains 15 residues. Germline trimming cut 5 bases from V and 4 bases from J; bases unmatched to any gene: 8. CDR3 sequence: CASSPPDRGRYEQYF. CDR3 sequence (DNA): TGTGCCAGCAGTCCTCCGGACAGGGGGAGGTACGAGCAGTACTTC.

The chain uses TRBV12-3 or TRBV12-4 and TRBJ1-2; D is perhaps TRBD1 (6 bases). V lost 2 bases and J 5 bases, leaving 9 bases between the germline ends. CDR3 length: 13 amino acids. For the CDR3, the DNA is TGTGCCAGCAGTTTAACAGGGCCTTATGGCTACACCTTC. This translates into CASSLTGPYGYTF.

This chain connects TRBV10-3 to TRBJ1-1, with D tentatively TRBD1 (5 bases). Germline assignment: CDR1 ENHRY and CDR2 SYGVKD. This CDR3 spans 15 amino acids. V dropped 2 bases and J dropped 4 bases, with 14 bases sitting between them. CDR3 sequence reads: CAISEAGLGVTEAFF. The CDR3 DNA reads as TGTGCCATCAGTGAGGCGGGACTCGGGGTCACTGAAGCTTTCTTT.